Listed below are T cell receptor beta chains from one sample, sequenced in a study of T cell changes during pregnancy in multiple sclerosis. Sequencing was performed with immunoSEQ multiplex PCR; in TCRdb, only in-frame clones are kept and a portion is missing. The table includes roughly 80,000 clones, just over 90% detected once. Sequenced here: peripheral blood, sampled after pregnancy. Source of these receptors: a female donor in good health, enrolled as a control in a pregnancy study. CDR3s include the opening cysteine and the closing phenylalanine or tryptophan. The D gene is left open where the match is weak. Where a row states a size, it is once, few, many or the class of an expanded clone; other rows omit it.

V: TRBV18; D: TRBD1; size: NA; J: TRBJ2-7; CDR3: CASSRTSPGQGYEQYF; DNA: TGTGCCAGCTCACGAACCTCACCGGGACAGGGGTACGAGCAGTACTTC
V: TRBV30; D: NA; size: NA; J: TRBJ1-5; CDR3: CAWSYSADQPQHF; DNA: TGTGCCTGGAGTTATTCCGCAGATCAGCCCCAGCATTTT
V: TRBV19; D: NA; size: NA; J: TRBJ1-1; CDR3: CASSYFGDTEAFF; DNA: TGTGCCAGTAGTTATTTCGGAGACACTGAAGCTTTCTTT
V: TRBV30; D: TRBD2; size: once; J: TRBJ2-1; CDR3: CAWSAGWGVRGGIHYNEQFF; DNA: TGTGCCTGGAGTGCCGGCTGGGGGGTGCGCGGGGGTATCCACTACAATGAGCAGTTCTTC
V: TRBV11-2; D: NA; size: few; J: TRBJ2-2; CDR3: CASSLTFSGELFF; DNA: TGTGCCAGCAGCTTGACATTCTCCGGGGAGCTGTTTTTT
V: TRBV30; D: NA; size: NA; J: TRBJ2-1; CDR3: CAWSPGQNNEQFF; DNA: TGTGCCTGGAGTCCCGGACAGAACAATGAGCAGTTCTTC
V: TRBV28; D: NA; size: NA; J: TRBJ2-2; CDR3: CASSPPRSHTGELFF; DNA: TGTGCCAGCAGTCCCCCCCGGTCGCACACCGGGGAGCTGTTTTTT
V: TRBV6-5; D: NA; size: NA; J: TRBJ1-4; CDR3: CASSYSVGGVDEKLFF; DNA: TGTGCCAGCAGTTACTCAGTGGGAGGTGTGGATGAAAAACTGTTTTTT
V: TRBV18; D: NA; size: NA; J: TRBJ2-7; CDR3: CASSPQRPGVDYEQYF; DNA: TGTGCCAGCTCACCGCAACGACCAGGGGTGGACTACGAGCAGTACTTC
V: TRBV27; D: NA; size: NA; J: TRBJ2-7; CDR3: CASSSDRQGDSYEQYF; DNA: TGTGCCAGCAGTTCGGATCGGCAGGGTGATTCCTACGAGCAGTACTTC
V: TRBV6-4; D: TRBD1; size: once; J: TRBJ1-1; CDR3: CAMARVGGAGTEAFF; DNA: TGTGCCATGGCCCGGGTAGGGGGCGCTGGCACTGAAGCTTTCTTT
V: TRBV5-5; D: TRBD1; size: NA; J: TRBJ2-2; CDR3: CASRGTGSTGELFF; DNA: TGTGCCAGCAGGGGGACAGGGTCCACCGGGGAGCTGTTTTTT
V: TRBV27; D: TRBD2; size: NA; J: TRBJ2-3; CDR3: CASSGGGLAFADTQYF; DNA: TGTGCCAGCAGCGGGGGTGGACTAGCTTTTGCAGATACGCAGTATTTT
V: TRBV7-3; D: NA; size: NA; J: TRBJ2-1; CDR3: CASSIAGYNEQFF; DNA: TGTGCCAGCAGTATCGCGGGGTACAATGAGCAGTTCTTC
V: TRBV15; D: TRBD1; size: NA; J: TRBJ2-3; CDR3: CATSPAGRGRGDTQYF; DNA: TGTGCCACCAGCCCGGCGGGCAGGGGGCGTGGAGATACGCAGTATTTT
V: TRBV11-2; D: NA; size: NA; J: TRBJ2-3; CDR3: CASSLGPLVTQYF; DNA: TGTGCCAGCAGCTTAGGGCCCCTGGTTACGCAGTATTTT
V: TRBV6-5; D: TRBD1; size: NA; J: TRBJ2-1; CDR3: CASSYLGQGYNEQFF; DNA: TGTGCCAGCAGTTACTTGGGACAGGGCTACAATGAGCAGTTCTTC
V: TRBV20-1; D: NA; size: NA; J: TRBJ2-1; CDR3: CSASTPLEQFF; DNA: TGCAGTGCCTCTACCCCGTTGGAGCAGTTCTTC
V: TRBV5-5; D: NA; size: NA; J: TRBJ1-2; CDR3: CASSLVQGQSYGYTF; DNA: TGTGCCAGCAGCTTGGTGCAGGGGCAAAGCTATGGCTACACCTTC
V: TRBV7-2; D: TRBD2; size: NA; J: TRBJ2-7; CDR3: CASSFPSGVEQYF; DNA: TGTGCCAGCAGCTTCCCCAGCGGGGTCGAGCAGTACTTC
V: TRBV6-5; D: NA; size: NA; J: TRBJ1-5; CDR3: CASSTGDQPQHF; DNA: TGTGCCAGCAGCACCGGGGATCAGCCCCAGCATTTT
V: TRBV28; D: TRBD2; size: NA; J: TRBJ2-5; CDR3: CASRLRRERETQYF; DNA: TGTGCCAGCAGACTGAGGCGGGAGAGAGAGACCCAGTACTTC
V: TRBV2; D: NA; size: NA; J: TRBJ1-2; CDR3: CARSATYDYGYTF; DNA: TGTGCCAGGAGTGCGACATACGACTATGGCTACACCTTC
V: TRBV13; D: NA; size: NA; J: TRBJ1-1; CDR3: CASSWTFEAFF; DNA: TGTGCCAGCAGCTGGACATTTGAAGCTTTCTTT
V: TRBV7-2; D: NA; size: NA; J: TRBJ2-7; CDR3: CASSVGRTYEQYF; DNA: TGTGCCAGCAGCGTGGGCAGAACCTACGAGCAGTACTTC
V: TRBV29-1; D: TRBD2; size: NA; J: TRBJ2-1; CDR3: CSVVGLAGNNEQFF; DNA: TGCAGCGTTGTAGGTCTAGCGGGGAACAATGAGCAGTTCTTC
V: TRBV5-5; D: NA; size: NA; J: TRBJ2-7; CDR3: CASSLAMGAGEQYF; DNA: TGTGCCAGCAGCTTGGCCATGGGTGCGGGCGAGCAGTACTTC
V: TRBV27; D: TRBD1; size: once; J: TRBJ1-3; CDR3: CASRPDRASGNTIYF; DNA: TGTGCCAGCAGGCCAGACAGGGCTTCTGGAAACACCATATATTTT
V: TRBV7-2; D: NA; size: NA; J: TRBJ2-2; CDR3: CASSLAGPGSNTGELFF; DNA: TGTGCCAGCAGCTTAGCGGGGCCGGGTTCGAACACCGGGGAGCTGTTTTTT
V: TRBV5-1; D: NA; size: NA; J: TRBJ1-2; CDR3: CASSLVPTTGYGYTF; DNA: TGCGCCAGCAGCTTGGTCCCGACGACTGGCTATGGCTACACCTTC
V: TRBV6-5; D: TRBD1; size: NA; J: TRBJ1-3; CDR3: CASSRQGSGNTIYF; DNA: TGTGCCAGCAGCCGACAGGGTTCCGGAAACACCATATATTTT
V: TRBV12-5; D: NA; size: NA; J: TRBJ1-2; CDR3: CASEPAAGGGGYTF; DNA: TGTGCTAGTGAACCCGCTGCCGGCGGAGGCGGCTACACCTTC
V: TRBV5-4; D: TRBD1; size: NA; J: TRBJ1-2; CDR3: CASSLGGSGGGNYGYTF; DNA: TGTGCCAGCAGCTTGGGGGGGTCAGGGGGCGGTAACTATGGCTACACCTTC
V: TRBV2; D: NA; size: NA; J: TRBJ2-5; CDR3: CASSEEARRGETQYF; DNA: TGTGCCAGCAGTGAGGAGGCAAGACGGGGAGAGACCCAGTACTTC
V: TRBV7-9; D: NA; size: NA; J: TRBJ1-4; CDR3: CASSLGQGNEKLFF; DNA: TGTGCCAGCAGCTTAGGCCAGGGGAATGAAAAACTGTTTTTT
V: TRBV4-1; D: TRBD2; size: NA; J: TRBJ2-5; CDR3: CASSPGRAAGDQETQYF; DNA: TGCGCCAGCAGCCCAGGGCGAGCAGCGGGGGACCAAGAGACCCAGTACTTC
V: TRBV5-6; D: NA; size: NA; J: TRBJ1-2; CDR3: CASSSGHGYTF; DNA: TGTGCCAGCAGCTCAGGCCATGGCTACACCTTC
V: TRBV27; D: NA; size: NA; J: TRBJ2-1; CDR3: CASSLGLSYNEQFF; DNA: TGTGCCAGCAGTTTAGGACTATCCTACAATGAGCAGTTCTTC
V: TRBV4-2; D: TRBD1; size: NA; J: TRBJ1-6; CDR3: CASSRLTTGPGDSPLHF; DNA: TGTGCCAGCAGCCGACTAACGACAGGGCCCGGGGATTCACCCCTCCACTTT
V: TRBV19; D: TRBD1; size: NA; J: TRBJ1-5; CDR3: CASSSRTGTSNQPQHF; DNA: TGTGCCAGTAGTTCCCGGACAGGGACTAGCAATCAGCCCCAGCATTTT
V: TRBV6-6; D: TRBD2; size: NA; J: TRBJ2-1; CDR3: CASRPAGALDNEQFF; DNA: TGTGCCAGCAGGCCAGCGGGAGCCCTAGACAATGAGCAGTTCTTC
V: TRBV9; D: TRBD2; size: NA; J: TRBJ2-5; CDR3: CASSVGLARETQYF; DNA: TGTGCCAGCAGCGTCGGACTAGCACGGGAGACCCAGTACTTC
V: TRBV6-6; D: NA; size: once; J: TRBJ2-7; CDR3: CASSYSNSDPYEQYF; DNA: TGTGCCAGCAGTTACTCGAACTCCGATCCCTACGAGCAGTACTTC
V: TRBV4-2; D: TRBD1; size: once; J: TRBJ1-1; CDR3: CASSQARQGYTEAFF; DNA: TGTGCCAGCAGCCAAGCCCGACAGGGGTACACTGAAGCTTTCTTT
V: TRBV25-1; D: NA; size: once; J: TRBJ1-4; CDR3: CASSEPRTGNEKLFF; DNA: TGTGCCAGCAGTGAACCACGGACGGGAAATGAAAAACTGTTTTTT
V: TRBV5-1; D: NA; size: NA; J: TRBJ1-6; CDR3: CASSSDYGIGHNSPLHF; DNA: TGCGCCAGCAGCTCTGATTACGGGATAGGTCATAATTCACCCCTCCACTTT